This T cell receptor (beta chain) was sequenced for a study of response to subunit inactivated influenza vaccine. CDR3 length: 12 residues. The germline V and J ends were trimmed by 0 bases and 6 bases, with 2 bases remaining between them. Germline V gene sequence: CDR1 SGHAT, CDR2 FQNNGV. TCRdb called the RT-PCR reads again in MiXCR, with one record for every CDR3 protein. The table lists about 170,000 distinct CDR3 sequences, approximately 12% of them singletons. Points from the study as a whole: Every seasonal influenza vaccination brings in few new T cells, the authors suggested.

This clonotype was picked up many times. Antigen unknown. These same data were also listed under a study on T cells expressing NK-cell markers. As that study records: In generating TCR beta cDNA, 5'RACE template switching with UMIs was used. These clonotypes additionally ranked first within the CD3+CD56-NKG2C+ fraction of four donors.

V gene TRBV11-2 combines with J gene TRBJ2-2; D not resolved. This specimen consisted of CD8+ T cells sorted from PBMCs, obtained 11 to 12 days after vaccination. This sequence was found in a middle-aged man who received an inactivated influenza vaccine. The CDR3 nucleotides read TGTGCCAGCAGCTTAGACGCCGGGGAGCTGTTTTTT. Its protein is CASSLDAGELFF.